This T cell receptor (beta chain) is from a study of T cell repertoires in cytomegalovirus infection. TCRdb re-derived calls from the reads in MiXCR, one entry per CDR3 protein. The data show some 280,000 distinct CDR3 sequences, approximately 14% seen once. CDR1 SGHAT and CDR2 FQNNGV come from the germline V gene. V was pared by 5 bases and J by 1 base, with 4 bases of the junction left unmatched. The CDR3 contains 14 residues. This clonotype was counted ten times or more. The sequence was collected from a human donor in good health (CMV status not recorded). Some clones in this sample may be carry-over from other donors' samples. Sample: PBMCs. This chain connects TRBV11-2 to TRBJ2-5, with 7 bases aligning to TRBD2. The CDR3 loop reads CASSPAGPQETQYF. The CDR3 nucleotides are TGTGCCAGCAGCCCAGCGGGGCCCCAAGAGACCCAGTACTTC. Together with reference TRBV11-2 and TRBJ2-5, the CDR3 gives the full variable domain: EAGVAQSPRYKIIEKRQSVAFWCNPISGHATLYWYQQILGQGPKLLIQFQNNGVVDDSQLPKDRFSAERLKGVDSTLKIQPAKLEDSAVYLCASSPAGPQETQYFGPGTRLLVL.